The next 21 T cell receptor beta chains were all read from a single sample in a study of cytomegalovirus exposure and HLA in healthy donors. The PCR contained 60 Vbeta and 13 Jbeta primers. Assay: immunoSEQ multiplex PCR; the TCRdb copy retains only in-frame clones and omits some. The sample has more than 150,000 clones; just under 80% are singletons. The source material was PBMCs. The receptors stem from a woman in her 30s in good health and CMV-seronegative.

V usage is TRBV15 and J usage is TRBJ1-3, with 7 positions matching TRBD1. V was clipped by 5 bases and J by 0 bases; unmatched bases: 7. There are 16 residues in the CDR3. Germline loops: CDR1 LNHNV, CDR2 YYDKDF (reference sequence). In DNA form, the CDR3 reads TGTGCCACCAGCCCACGGACAGGTCTCTCTGGAAACACCATATATTTT. Translation: CATSPRTGLSGNTIYF.

The J gene is TRBJ2-5, the V gene TRBV5-1; 7 nucleotides agree with TRBD1. Looked up from germline, CDR1 is SGHRS and CDR2 is YFSETQ. CDR3 length: 15 residues. V dropped 2 bases and J dropped 1; count of bases not matched to a gene: 5. In nucleotides, the CDR3 is TGCGCCAGCAGCTTCCTCGACAGGGCCCAAGAGACCCAGTACTTC. This gives the protein CASSFLDRAQETQYF.

The chain links TRBV18 to TRBJ2-7; D might be TRBD1 (6 bases). Trimming took 3 bases from V and 3 from J, leaving 9 bases between them. The CDR3 sequence is 13 residues long. CDR1 and CDR2 from the germline V gene are KGHSH and LQKENI. The CDR3 here is CASSPGQYYEQYF. CDR3 sequence (DNA): TGTGCCAGCTCACCTGGACAGTACTACGAGCAGTACTTC. Looking up the rest from reference TRBV18 and TRBJ2-7 gives the full variable domain: NAGVMQNPRHLVRRRGQEARLRCSPMKGHSHVYWYRQLPEEGLKFMVYLQKENIIDESGMPKERFSAEFPKEGPSILRIQQVVRGDSAAYFCASSPGQYYEQYFGPGTRLTVT.

The chain is built from TRBV19 and TRBJ2-7; the match to TRBD1 covers 7 bases. The CDR3 has 12 residues. The V gene's germline CDR1 is LNHDA and CDR2 SQIVND (reference sequence). V lost 7 bases to trimming and J lost 13 bases; unmatched junction nucleotides: 13. The CDR3 DNA sequence: TGTGCCAGTAAAGGGGGCCCCAGCCCCCTATACTTC. It translates to CASKGGPSPLYF.

The chain links TRBV7-2 to TRBJ1-5; 7 nucleotides align to TRBD1. V lost 5 bases to trimming and J lost 7 bases; unmatched junction nucleotides: 8. Germline CDR1 SGHTA, CDR2 FQGNSA. This CDR3 spans 14 amino acids. CDR3 nucleotide sequence: TGTGCCAGCAGCACCCGACAGGGTCCCCAGCCCCAGCATTTT. Translated: CASSTRQGPQPQHF.

J is TRBJ2-5 and V is TRBV5-8, with a weak D call TRBD2 (6 bases). Germline V gene sequence: CDR1 SGHTS, CDR2 YDEGEE. V was pared by 4 bases and J by 4 bases, with 11 bases between. CDR3 size: 13 residues. DNA of the CDR3: TGTGCCAGCAGCCGGGGAGGCGCAGAGACCCAGTACTTC. Protein: CASSRGGAETQYF.

The genes are TRBV5-1 and TRBJ1-2; 7 nucleotides align to TRBD1. This CDR3 has 17 amino acids. Unmatched junction bases numbered 26, after V lost 4 bases and J lost 14 bases. The germline CDR1 and CDR2 sequences are SGHRS and YFSETQ. The CDR3 spells CASSRVSGGQGVSAKTF. CDR3 in DNA: TGCGCCAGCAGCCGCGTGTCCGGAGGCCAGGGGGTTAGTGCGAAGACCTTC.

The chain uses TRBV5-1 and TRBJ1-2; unclear D gene. V was clipped by 4 bases and J by 0 bases, with 13 bases between them. Germline V gene sequence: CDR1 SGHRS, CDR2 YFSETQ. This CDR3 is 15 amino acids long. CDR3 in amino acids: CASSRNDGSNYGYTF. Here the CDR3 DNA reads TGCGCCAGCAGCAGGAACGACGGGTCTAACTATGGCTACACCTTC.

The chain carries TRBV7-6 and TRBJ2-3, with 8 positions matching TRBD1. The CDR3 runs to 15 residues. Per germline, CDR1 SGHVS and CDR2 FNYEAQ. V lost 4 bases, J lost 0 bases, and 3 bases stayed unmatched. CDR3 region: CASSSRGRSTDTQYF. The CDR3 nucleotides are TGTGCCAGCAGCTCCAGGGGGCGAAGCACAGATACGCAGTATTTT. Looking up the rest from reference TRBV7-6 and TRBJ2-3 gives the full variable domain: GAGVSQSPRYKVTKRGQDVALRCDPISGHVSLYWYRQALGQGPEFLTYFNYEAQQDKSGLPNDRFSAERPEGSISTLTIQRTEQRDSAMYRCASSSRGRSTDTQYFGPGTRLTVL.

The gene calls are TRBV27 and TRBJ2-7; 8 bases align to TRBD1. CDR1 and CDR2 from the germline V gene are MNHEY and SMNVEV (reference sequence). V trimming: 3 bases; J trimming: 2 bases; junction bases outside the gene matches: 6. The CDR3 loop spans 15 amino acids. The CDR3 loop reads CASSFGDRLPYEQYF. The CDR3 DNA reads TGTGCCAGCAGTTTCGGGGACAGGCTACCCTACGAGCAGTACTTC.

This clone was picked up one time. V gene TRBV29-1 combines with J gene TRBJ2-7; the match to TRBD1 covers 9 bases. CDR1 is SQVTM and CDR2 is ANQGSEA in the germline V gene. CDR3 length: 14 residues. Unmatched junction bases numbered 9, after V lost 3 bases and J lost 6 bases. This chain's CDR3 is CSVDMGTGRGEQYF. The CDR3 bases are TGCAGCGTTGATATGGGGACAGGGAGAGGCGAGCAGTACTTC.

This clone was seen a handful of times. The rearrangement links TRBV29-1 to TRBJ2-1, with 11 positions matching TRBD2. CDR1 is SQVTM, CDR2 ANQGSEA, per germline. Germline trimming cut 0 bases from V and 5 bases from J; bases unmatched to any gene: 6. This CDR3 has 16 residues. CDR3 residues: CSVEDLLAGGDNEQFF. DNA of the CDR3: TGCAGCGTTGAAGATCTTTTAGCGGGGGGGGACAATGAGCAGTTCTTC.

The chain links TRBV4-1 to TRBJ2-7; TRBD1 agrees at 7 bases. V gave up 3 bases and J gave up 1 base; unmatched junction bases: 9. Germline values: CDR1 MGHRA, CDR2 YSYEKL. The length of the CDR3 is 16 residues. This CDR3 reads CASSHYAGTDSYEQYF. CDR3 nucleotides: TGCGCCAGCAGCCACTACGCCGGGACAGATTCCTACGAGCAGTACTTC.

This clone has a handful of counts. The V gene is TRBV29-1, the J gene TRBJ2-1, with D unresolved. The CDR3 runs to 10 residues. V lost 7 bases, J lost 8 bases, and 9 bases lay in between. Germline lookup yields CDR1 SQVTM and CDR2 ANQGSEA. The DNA for the CDR3 is TGCAGCGCCGTGGCCCATGAGCAGTTCTTC. Translating it yields CSAVAHEQFF.

Regarding this clone: The missing conserved phenylalanine or tryptophan at the end of this CDR3 makes a read error likely. The chain links TRBV27 to TRBJ2-7; maybe TRBD1 (5 bases). Germline V gene lookup returns CDR1 MNHEY and CDR2 SMNVEV (reference sequence). This CDR3 region has 13 residues. Between the trimmed V and J ends, which lost 3 bases and 0 bases, there was a span of 6 bases. Here the CDR3 DNA reads TGTGCCAGCAGTTTCAGGGTCTCCTACGAGCAGTACTCC. Translation gives CASSFRVSYEQYS.

Here the CDR3 reads CASSIGGTGEKLFF. DNA of the CDR3: TGTGCCAGTAGTATAGGCGGGACGGGGGAAAAACTGTTTTTT. The chain joins TRBV19 to TRBJ1-4; perhaps TRBD1 as D (5 bases). The CDR3 contains 14 residues. CDR1 and CDR2 (germline): LNHDA, SQIVND (reference sequence). Trimming removed 1 base at V and 8 bases at J, with 11 bases between.

The gene calls are TRBV5-5 and TRBJ1-2; a possible D gene is TRBD1 (6 bases). The CDR3 has 14 amino acids. Germline CDR1 reads SGHKS; CDR2 reads YYEKEE (reference sequence). V was pared by 0 bases and J by 4 bases, with 10 bases between. The CDR3 coding sequence is TGTGCCAGCAGCTTGGTACAGGGACCCTATGGCTACACCTTC. Its protein product is CASSLVQGPYGYTF.

The chain is built from TRBV6-5 and TRBJ1-5; D not resolved. Looked up from germline, CDR1 is MNHEY and CDR2 is SVGAGI. V lost 4 bases, J lost 2 bases, and 15 bases lay in between. The CDR3 totals 16 residues. The DNA for the CDR3 is TGTGCCAGCAGTTTCCGTCGGGTCGGAGGCAATCAGCCCCAGCATTTT. Residues: CASSFRRVGGNQPQHF.

The chain links TRBV6-1 to TRBJ2-5; D ambiguous. With 1 base removed from V and 1 base from J, the gap between germline ends came to 13 bases. The CDR3 is 16 amino acids. Germline CDR1 and CDR2: MNHNS and SASEGT. CDR3 nucleotides: TGTGCCAGCAGTGAAGATACAGAACCATCCCAAGAGACCCAGTACTTC. Amino acid sequence: CASSEDTEPSQETQYF.

The chain is built from TRBV7-8 and TRBJ2-5; TRBD2 matches at 7 bases. The CDR3 has 19 residues. V was clipped by 6 bases and J by 0 bases; unmatched bases: 19. Germline V lookup: CDR1 SGHVS, CDR2 FQNEAQ. The CDR3 nucleotides are TGTGCCAGCAGATTACCCCTGGCGGGGGACGGAACTAACCAAGAGACCCAGTACTTC. Translation: CASRLPLAGDGTNQETQYF. The whole variable domain, filled in from reference TRBV7-8 and TRBJ2-5, reads GAGVSQSPRYKVAKRGQDVALRCDPISGHVSLFWYQQALGQGPEFLTYFQNEAQLDKSGLPSDRFFAERPEGSVSTLKIQRTQQEDSAVYLCASRLPLAGDGTNQETQYFGPGTRLLVL.

The chain employs TRBV7-3 and TRBJ2-1, with TRBD2 matching 8 bases. This CDR3 is 16 amino acids long. V dropped 4 bases and J dropped 4; count of bases not matched to a gene: 9. Germline CDR1 SGHTA, CDR2 FQGTGA. The CDR3 DNA reads as TGTGCCAGCAGCTCCCTCAGCGGGGGACTTTACAATGAGCAGTTCTTC. Protein sequence: CASSSLSGGLYNEQFF.